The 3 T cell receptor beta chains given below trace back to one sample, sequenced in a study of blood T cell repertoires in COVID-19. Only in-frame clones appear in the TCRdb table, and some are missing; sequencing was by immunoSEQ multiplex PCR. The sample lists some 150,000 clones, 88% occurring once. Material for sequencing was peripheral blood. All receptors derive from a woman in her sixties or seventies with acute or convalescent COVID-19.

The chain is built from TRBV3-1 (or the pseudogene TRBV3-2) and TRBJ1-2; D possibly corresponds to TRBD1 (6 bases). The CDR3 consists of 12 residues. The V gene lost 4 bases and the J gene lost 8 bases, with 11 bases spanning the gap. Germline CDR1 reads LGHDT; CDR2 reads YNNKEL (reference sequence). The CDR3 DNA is TGTGCCAGCAGCCCAGGGGTAGGAGGCTACACCTTC. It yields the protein CASSPGVGGYTF.

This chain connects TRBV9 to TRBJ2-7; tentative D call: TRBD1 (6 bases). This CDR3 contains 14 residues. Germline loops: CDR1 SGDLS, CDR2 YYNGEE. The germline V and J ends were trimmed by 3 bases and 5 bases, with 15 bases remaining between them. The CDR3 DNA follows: TGTGCCAGCAGCGGAGCGAAGGGGGAAAACGAGCAGTACTTC. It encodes CASSGAKGENEQYF.

This CDR3 is CASSQYSSGRTNEQFF. The CDR3 DNA follows: TGTGCCAGCAGCCAATATTCCAGCGGGCGGACGAATGAGCAGTTCTTC. The chain combines TRBV14 with TRBJ2-1; a possible D gene is TRBD2 (6 bases). The germline V gene encodes CDR1 SGHDN and CDR2 FVKESK. The CDR3 spans 16 residues. Trimming cost V 2 bases and J 7 bases, with 18 bases left between them.